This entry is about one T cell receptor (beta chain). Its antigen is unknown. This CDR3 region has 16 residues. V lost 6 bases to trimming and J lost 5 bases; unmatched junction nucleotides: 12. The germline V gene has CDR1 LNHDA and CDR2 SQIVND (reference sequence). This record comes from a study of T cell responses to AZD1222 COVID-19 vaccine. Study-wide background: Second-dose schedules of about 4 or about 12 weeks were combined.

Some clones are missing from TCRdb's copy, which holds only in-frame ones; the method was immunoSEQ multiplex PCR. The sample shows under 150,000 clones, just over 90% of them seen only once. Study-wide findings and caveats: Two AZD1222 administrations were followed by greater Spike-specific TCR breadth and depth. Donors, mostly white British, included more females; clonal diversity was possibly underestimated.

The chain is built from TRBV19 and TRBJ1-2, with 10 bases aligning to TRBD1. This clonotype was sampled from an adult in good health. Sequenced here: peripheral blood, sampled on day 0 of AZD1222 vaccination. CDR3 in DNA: TGTGCCAGTAGCACATCCCGGGACAGGGGAGGGTATGGCTACACCTTC. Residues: CASSTSRDRGGYGYTF.